These 23 T cell receptor beta chains share one sample of origin, sequenced in a study of CD8 T cells in Susac syndrome. With random hexamers, reverse transcription was performed on roughly 0.45 to 1 ug of RNA. Using its own MiXCR run on the immunoSEQ multiplex PCR reads, TCRdb lists one record per CDR3 protein. The sample carries some 150,000 distinct CDR3 sequences, around 95% recorded once. The sequencing input was CD4+ T cells from PBMCs. The source of these receptors is a human donor with Susac syndrome.

The chain is built from TRBV5-4 and TRBJ2-6; D gene unclear. Trimming cost V 1 base and J 0 bases, with 11 bases left between them. In germline, CDR1 is SGHNT, CDR2 YYREEE (reference sequence). This CDR3 is 17 amino acids long. The CDR3 region has the DNA TGTGCCAGCAGCTTGAGTTTGGCTGTCTCTGGGGCCAACGTCCTGACTTTC. It translates to CASSLSLAVSGANVLTF.

This clonotype was observed once. V is TRBV3-1 and J is TRBJ1-2; D gene ambiguous. The CDR3 contains 13 residues. V lost 0 bases to trimming and J lost 7 bases, with 9 bases between them. The germline CDR1 and CDR2 sequences are LGHDT and YNNKEL (reference sequence). The CDR3 DNA reads as TGTGCCAGCAGCCAAGATCGTTACAGTGGCTACACCTTC. It codes for CASSQDRYSGYTF. The variable domain in full, completed from reference TRBV3-1 and TRBJ1-2, reads DTAVSQTPKYLVTQMGNDKSIKCEQNLGHDTMYWYKQDSKKFLKIMFSYNNKELIINETVPNRFSPKSPDKAHLNLHINSLELGDSAVYFCASSQDRYSGYTFGSGTRLTVV.

The gene calls are TRBV12-3 or TRBV12-4 and TRBJ1-5; no clear D. CDR3 length: 13 amino acids. V lost 5 bases to trimming and J lost 10 bases, with 15 bases between them. The CDR3 DNA reads TGTGCCAGCAGTCCTCCGGGAAATACACCCCAGCATTTT. Translated: CASSPPGNTPQHF.

The chain employs TRBV3-1 and TRBJ2-3; D may be TRBD1 (5 bases). V shed 4 bases and J shed 2 bases, with 10 bases lying between them. Germline V gene sequence: CDR1 LGHDT, CDR2 YNNKEL (reference sequence). The CDR3 is 14 residues long. The CDR3 DNA sequence: TGTGCCAGCAGCCTGGCAGGGAACACAGATACGCAGTATTTT. Translated: CASSLAGNTDTQYF.

This clonotype was observed a handful of times. The J gene is TRBJ2-5, the V gene TRBV7-2; maybe TRBD1 (5 bases). CDR1 SGHTA and CDR2 FQGNSA come from the germline V gene. Trimming cost V 0 bases and J 5 bases, with 7 bases left between them. The CDR3 covers 13 residues. CDR3 coding DNA: TGTGCCAGCAGCTTAGCGGGGCGGGAGACCCAGTACTTC. Translated, it gives CASSLAGRETQYF.

The chain joins TRBV7-9 to TRBJ2-2; the D gene could be TRBD1 or TRBD2 (5 bases each). Germline values: CDR1 SEHNR, CDR2 FQNEAQ (reference sequence). This CDR3 is 14 amino acids long. V lost 5 bases and J 4 bases, leaving 11 bases between the germline ends. The CDR3 sequence is CASSRGTSTGELFF. CDR3 coding DNA: TGTGCCAGCAGCCGGGGCACAAGCACCGGGGAGCTGTTTTTT. The full variable domain, rest sourced from reference TRBV7-9 and TRBJ2-2, is DTGVSQNPRHKITKRGQNVTFRCDPISEHNRLYWYRQTLGQGPEFLTYFQNEAQLEKSRLLSDRFSAERPKGSFSTLEIQRTEQGDSAMYLCASSRGTSTGELFFGEGSRLTVL.

This rearrangement joins TRBV7-2 to TRBJ1-2, with a weak D call TRBD1 (5 bases). CDR3 length: 15 residues. The germline gives CDR1 SGHTA, CDR2 FQGNSA. The V end was cut by 3 bases, the J end by 8 bases, with 19 bases between. The CDR3 nucleotides read TGTGCCAGCAGCTTGGACCCGGGGAAGGGGAGAGGCTACACCTTC. Translated: CASSLDPGKGRGYTF.

This clonotype was seen a single time. The J gene is TRBJ1-2, the V gene TRBV29-1, with TRBD1 matching 8 bases. The germline gives CDR1 SQVTM, CDR2 ANQGSEA. Trimming at V came to 1 base and at J to 8 bases, leaving 3 bases not matched to a gene. This CDR3 comprises 12 residues. The CDR3 nucleotides read TGCAGCGTTGAAGCAGGGGGCGGGGGCTACACCTTC. Translated: CSVEAGGGGYTF.

The sample holds one count of this clonotype. The DNA for the CDR3 is TGCAGCGCAGGACAGGGGGAGGGTGGCTACACCTTC. Encoded protein: CSAGQGEGGYTF. The rearrangement uses TRBV29-1 and TRBJ1-2; 10 positions match TRBD1. V lost 7 bases to trimming and J lost 7 bases; unmatched junction nucleotides: 6. The germline gives CDR1 SQVTM, CDR2 ANQGSEA. The length of the CDR3 is 12 residues.

The genes are TRBV5-1 and TRBJ1-2, with D tentatively TRBD1 (5 bases). The CDR3 is made up of 13 amino acids. V lost 7 bases, J lost 5 bases, and 15 bases lay in between. Germline values: CDR1 SGHRS, CDR2 YFSETQ. The CDR3 here is CASGEGTLYGYTF. CDR3 in DNA: TGCGCCAGCGGCGAAGGGACTCTTTATGGCTACACCTTC.

The J gene is TRBJ1-1, the V gene TRBV29-1, with unresolved D. With 5 bases removed from V and 1 base from J, the gap between germline ends came to 14 bases. CDR1 SQVTM and CDR2 ANQGSEA come from the germline V gene. The CDR3 sequence is 14 residues long. The CDR3 DNA follows: TGCAGCGTTCGACGGCCGGGCCCGAACACTGAAGCTTTCTTT. It encodes CSVRRPGPNTEAFF.

The rearrangement joins TRBV7-2 to TRBJ1-2, with D perhaps TRBD1 (5 bases). CDR3 length: 15 amino acids. Looked up from germline, CDR1 is SGHTA and CDR2 is FQGNSA. V was trimmed by 4 bases and J by 1 base, leaving 13 bases between them. CDR3 residues: CASSYPGTVNYGYTF. DNA for the CDR3: TGTGCCAGCAGCTACCCCGGGACGGTTAACTATGGCTACACCTTC.

This rearrangement joins TRBV5-1 to TRBJ2-7, with TRBD2 as a possible D gene (6 bases). CDR3 size: 14 residues. Germline assignment: CDR1 SGHRS and CDR2 YFSETQ. Trimming left V 4 bases short and J 3 bases short, with 14 bases between. The CDR3 coding sequence is TGCGCCAGCAGCGGAACACCGGAGGGCTACGAGCAGTACTTC. Translated: CASSGTPEGYEQYF.

The chain employs TRBV20-1 and TRBJ1-6, with TRBD1 as a possible D gene (5 bases). Trimming shortened V by 4 bases and J by 9 bases, and 16 bases separated the two germline ends. Germline CDR1 is DFQATT and CDR2 is SNEGSKA (reference sequence). The length of the CDR3 is 14 residues. As DNA, the CDR3 is TGCAGTGCTAAGAGGGGCGAGTTTAGTTCACCCCTCCACTTT. Amino acid sequence: CSAKRGEFSSPLHF.

The J gene is TRBJ2-7, the V gene TRBV7-9, with D tentatively TRBD1 (5 bases). CDR3 length equals 14 residues. The germline V gene encodes CDR1 SEHNR and CDR2 FQNEAQ (reference sequence). The germline V and J ends were trimmed by 3 bases and 5 bases, with 14 bases remaining between them. In DNA form, the CDR3 reads TGTGCCAGCAGCTTTGGGCCAGGGAAACACGAGCAGTACTTC. Translation gives CASSFGPGKHEQYF.

This rearrangement joins TRBV9 to TRBJ2-2, with no clear D. CDR1 SGDLS and CDR2 YYNGEE come from the germline V gene. CDR3 length: 15 amino acids. V lost 0 bases, J lost 1 base, and 7 bases lay in between. The CDR3 DNA reads as TGTGCCAGCAGCGTAGCCGCTCAGAACACCGGGGAGCTGTTTTTT. Translated: CASSVAAQNTGELFF.

The J gene is TRBJ2-2, the V gene TRBV19; D is possibly TRBD2 (6 bases). Trimming shortened V by 7 bases and J by 7 bases, and 13 bases separated the two germline ends. This CDR3 spans 13 amino acids. Germline CDR1 and CDR2: LNHDA and SQIVND (reference sequence). CDR3 in amino acids: CASTPGGIGELFF. The DNA for the CDR3 is TGTGCCAGTACCCCCGGGGGTATCGGGGAGCTGTTTTTT.

The rearrangement joins TRBV2 to TRBJ1-6; 7 bases line up with TRBD1. Germline CDR1 SNHLY, CDR2 FYNNEI. CDR3 length equals 14 residues. Unmatched junction bases numbered 5, after V lost 6 bases and J lost 6 bases. CDR3 coding DNA: TGTGCCAGCAGGGTGACAGGGATTAATTCACCCCTCCACTTT. Protein product: CASRVTGINSPLHF.

The chain combines TRBV29-1 with TRBJ2-1; D is perhaps TRBD2 (6 bases). V lost 7 bases and J 1 base, leaving 8 bases between the germline ends. The CDR3 sequence is 12 residues long. Germline values: CDR1 SQVTM, CDR2 ANQGSEA. CDR3 in DNA: TGCAGCGGGCGGGGATCCTACAATGAGCAGTTCTTC. It codes for CSGRGSYNEQFF.

The V gene is TRBV9, the J gene TRBJ2-5; TRBD2 aligns across 8 bases. This CDR3 is 15 amino acids long. The V and J ends lost 4 bases and 3 bases, in that order; junction bases with no gene match: 8. The germline V gene encodes CDR1 SGDLS and CDR2 YYNGEE. CDR3 protein: CASSPGTRGEETQYF. The DNA of the CDR3 is TGTGCCAGCAGCCCCGGGACTAGGGGCGAAGAGACCCAGTACTTC.

This rearrangement joins TRBV20-1 to TRBJ2-5; unclear D gene. V lost 3 bases and J 1 base, leaving 9 bases between the germline ends. The CDR3 runs 13 residues. Germline values: CDR1 DFQATT, CDR2 SNEGSKA (reference sequence). The CDR3 DNA sequence: TGCAGTGCTAGTGGTTACCTCCAAGAGACCCAGTACTTC. Residues: CSASGYLQETQYF.

The chain carries TRBV19 and TRBJ1-5, with 7 bases aligning to TRBD1. V shed 5 bases, J shed 5 bases, and the junction held 9 bases outside the gene matches. This CDR3 has 15 amino acids. Looked up from germline, CDR1 is LNHDA and CDR2 is SQIVND (reference sequence). CDR3 nucleotides: TGTGCCAGTAGTCGGACAGGCCAAGGGGATCAGCCCCAGCATTTT. Its translation: CASSRTGQGDQPQHF. The variable domain in full, completed from reference TRBV19 and TRBJ1-5, reads DGGITQSPKYLFRKEGQNVTLSCEQNLNHDAMYWYRQDPGQGLRLIYYSQIVNDFQKGDIAEGYSVSREKKESFPLTVTSAQKNPTAFYLCASSRTGQGDQPQHFGDGTRLSIL.

The chain couples TRBV28 to TRBJ2-1; 7 bases align to TRBD1. The V gene end was trimmed by 4 bases and the J gene end by 4 bases; junction bases not matched to a gene: 4. CDR3 size: 14 residues. The germline V gene encodes CDR1 MDHEN and CDR2 SYDVKM. CDR3 amino acids: CASSSPGQYNEQFF. As DNA, the CDR3 is TGTGCCAGCAGTTCTCCGGGACAGTACAATGAGCAGTTCTTC.